The rows below give T cell receptor beta chains drawn from one sample of a study of shared clonotypes between healthy human individuals. TCRdb's table, derived via immunoSEQ multiplex PCR, lists solely in-frame clones and lacks some. The sample shows over 150,000 clones, about 68% of them seen only once. The specimen was memory CD4+ T cells sorted from blood. The source of these receptors is a man aged 25-45 years in good health. The CDR3 runs from the conserved cysteine through the conserved F or W. A D gene is named only where the DNA matches it firmly. Clone size is not always given. Where it is, it says once, few, many or a class for expanded clones.

len: 16; v_gene: TRBV27; abundance: NA; d_gene: NA; j_gene: TRBJ1-1; CDR3aa: CASRDRGRNTNTEAFF; CDR3nt: TGTGCCAGCAGGGACAGAGGCCGAAATACGAACACTGAAGCTTTCTTT
len: 14; v_gene: TRBV7-2; abundance: once; d_gene: NA; j_gene: TRBJ2-3; CDR3aa: CASSLDWGTDTQYF; CDR3nt: TGTGCCAGCAGCTTAGATTGGGGGACAGATACGCAGTATTTT
len: 13; v_gene: TRBV5-6; abundance: NA; d_gene: NA; j_gene: TRBJ1-1; CDR3aa: CASSLISTGEAFF; CDR3nt: TGTGCCAGCAGCTTGATCAGCACAGGTGAAGCTTTCTTT
len: 19; v_gene: TRBV18; abundance: NA; d_gene: TRBD2; j_gene: TRBJ2-7; CDR3aa: CASSLKKGLAGGPSYEQYF; CDR3nt: TGTGCCAGCTCACTGAAAAAGGGGCTAGCGGGAGGGCCGAGTTACGAGCAGTACTTC
len: 14; v_gene: TRBV15; abundance: NA; d_gene: NA; j_gene: TRBJ2-3; CDR3aa: CATSRGDRTDTQYF; CDR3nt: TGTGCCACCAGCAGAGGGGACCGCACAGATACGCAGTATTTT
len: 15; v_gene: TRBV5-4; abundance: NA; d_gene: NA; j_gene: TRBJ2-7; CDR3aa: CASSLVVPGSYEQYF; CDR3nt: TGTGCCAGCAGCTTGGTCGTCCCCGGCTCCTACGAGCAGTACTTC
len: 15; v_gene: TRBV5-4; abundance: once; d_gene: NA; j_gene: TRBJ2-3; CDR3aa: CASSLDGGRTDTQYF; CDR3nt: TGTGCCAGCAGCTTAGACGGGGGGCGCACAGATACGCAGTATTTT
len: 17; v_gene: TRBV5-1; abundance: NA; d_gene: TRBD1; j_gene: TRBJ2-1; CDR3aa: CASSLSSGTGRHNEQFF; CDR3nt: TGCGCCAGCAGCCTTTCTTCGGGGACAGGGAGACACAATGAGCAGTTCTTC
len: 13; v_gene: TRBV11-2; abundance: NA; d_gene: NA; j_gene: TRBJ2-7; CDR3aa: CASSSGRAYEQYF; CDR3nt: TGTGCCAGCAGCTCCGGACGAGCCTACGAGCAGTACTTC
len: 18; v_gene: TRBV5-4; abundance: NA; d_gene: NA; j_gene: TRBJ2-1; CDR3aa: CASSRSGIGTLRGNEQFF; CDR3nt: TGTGCCAGCAGCCGGTCCGGGATTGGGACCCTCCGAGGAAATGAGCAGTTCTTC
len: 19; v_gene: TRBV23-1; abundance: NA; d_gene: NA; j_gene: TRBJ1-5; CDR3aa: CASSQLGDQQKGGNQPQHF; CDR3nt: TGCGCCAGCAGTCAATTGGGGGACCAGCAGAAGGGGGGTAATCAGCCCCAGCATTTT
len: 15; v_gene: TRBV10-3; abundance: NA; d_gene: NA; j_gene: TRBJ2-2; CDR3aa: CAISASFEGTGELFF; CDR3nt: TGTGCCATCAGTGCCTCCTTCGAGGGAACCGGGGAGCTGTTTTTT
len: 14; v_gene: TRBV6-5; abundance: NA; d_gene: NA; j_gene: TRBJ1-3; CDR3aa: CASRRTASGNTIYF; CDR3nt: TGTGCCAGCAGAAGGACTGCCTCTGGAAACACCATATATTTT
len: 15; v_gene: TRBV5-1; abundance: NA; d_gene: NA; j_gene: TRBJ2-6; CDR3aa: CATDTGDSGANVLTF; CDR3nt: TGCGCCACCGACACGGGGGACTCTGGGGCCAACGTCCTGACTTTC
len: 15; v_gene: TRBV19; abundance: NA; d_gene: TRBD1; j_gene: TRBJ1-1; CDR3aa: CASSVTGVGNTEAFF; CDR3nt: TGTGCCAGTAGTGTGACAGGGGTGGGAAACACTGAAGCTTTCTTT
len: 15; v_gene: TRBV7-2; abundance: NA; d_gene: NA; j_gene: TRBJ2-7; CDR3aa: CASSLRSGEGYEQYF; CDR3nt: TGTGCCAGCAGCTTACGGTCTGGCGAGGGCTACGAGCAGTACTTC
len: 14; v_gene: TRBV7-2; abundance: NA; d_gene: NA; j_gene: TRBJ2-5; CDR3aa: CASSLRGTQETQYF; CDR3nt: TGTGCCAGCAGCTTACGAGGGACCCAAGAGACCCAGTACTTC
len: 13; v_gene: TRBV7-3; abundance: NA; d_gene: NA; j_gene: TRBJ1-2; CDR3aa: CASSFSFGYGYTF; CDR3nt: TGTGCCAGCAGCTTCTCCTTTGGATATGGCTACACCTTC
len: 13; v_gene: TRBV5-1; abundance: few; d_gene: TRBD2; j_gene: TRBJ2-3; CDR3aa: CASSSGSPDTQYF; CDR3nt: TGCGCCAGCAGTAGCGGGAGCCCAGATACGCAGTATTTT
len: 13; v_gene: TRBV4-1; abundance: NA; d_gene: NA; j_gene: TRBJ1-2; CDR3aa: CASSQEGSYGYTF; CDR3nt: TGCGCCAGCAGCCAAGAAGGATCCTATGGCTACACCTTC
len: 15; v_gene: TRBV11-2; abundance: NA; d_gene: NA; j_gene: TRBJ2-1; CDR3aa: CASSPGFISFDEQFF; CDR3nt: TGTGCCAGCAGTCCAGGGTTTATTTCGTTCGATGAGCAGTTCTTC
len: 11; v_gene: TRBV7-9; abundance: NA; d_gene: NA; j_gene: TRBJ2-7; CDR3aa: CASSLEVVQYF; CDR3nt: TGTGCCAGCAGCCTCGAGGTTGTTCAGTACTTC
len: 17; v_gene: TRBV18; abundance: NA; d_gene: TRBD2; j_gene: TRBJ2-7; CDR3aa: CASSPSGTSGIPNEQYF; CDR3nt: TGTGCCAGCTCACCTTCCGGGACTAGCGGGATTCCTAACGAGCAGTACTTC
len: 16; v_gene: TRBV4-3; abundance: NA; d_gene: NA; j_gene: TRBJ2-1; CDR3aa: CASSQIRDNPYNEQFF; CDR3nt: TGCGCCAGCAGCCAAATCCGGGACAACCCATACAATGAGCAGTTCTTC
len: 13; v_gene: TRBV11-3; abundance: NA; d_gene: NA; j_gene: TRBJ2-1; CDR3aa: CASSDSSYNEQFF; CDR3nt: TGTGCCAGCAGCGATAGCTCCTACAATGAGCAGTTCTTC
len: 17; v_gene: TRBV27; abundance: once; d_gene: NA; j_gene: TRBJ2-7; CDR3aa: CASSLVWSGGIEGEQYF; CDR3nt: TGTGCCAGCAGTTTGGTTTGGTCGGGCGGGATCGAAGGCGAGCAGTACTTC
len: 14; v_gene: TRBV7-8; abundance: NA; d_gene: NA; j_gene: TRBJ2-1; CDR3aa: CASSLEGLYNEQFF; CDR3nt: TGTGCCAGCAGCTTAGAGGGACTTTACAATGAGCAGTTCTTC
len: 15; v_gene: TRBV7-2; abundance: NA; d_gene: NA; j_gene: TRBJ2-4; CDR3aa: CASSGTPGGRYIQYF; CDR3nt: TGTGCCAGCAGCGGGACCCCCGGGGGGCGGTACATTCAGTACTTC
len: 13; v_gene: TRBV19; abundance: NA; d_gene: NA; j_gene: TRBJ2-7; CDR3aa: CASSGQAGSEQYF; CDR3nt: TGTGCCAGTAGCGGCCAGGCGGGGTCCGAGCAGTACTTC
len: 13; v_gene: TRBV5-1; abundance: NA; d_gene: NA; j_gene: TRBJ1-1; CDR3aa: CASSPLLNTEAFF; CDR3nt: TGCGCCAGCAGCCCGCTCCTGAACACTGAAGCTTTCTTT
len: 8; v_gene: TRBV20-1; abundance: NA; d_gene: NA; j_gene: TRBJ2-1; CDR3aa: CSADLQFF; CDR3nt: TGCAGTGCGGACCTACAGTTCTTC
len: 16; v_gene: TRBV7-6; abundance: few; d_gene: TRBD2; j_gene: TRBJ2-3; CDR3aa: CASSSTRTSGRITQYF; CDR3nt: TGTGCCAGCAGCTCAACCCGGACTAGCGGGAGAATTACGCAGTATTTT
len: 13; v_gene: TRBV6-6; abundance: NA; d_gene: TRBD1; j_gene: TRBJ1-1; CDR3aa: CASSHRGGTEAFF; CDR3nt: TGTGCCAGCAGCCACAGGGGTGGGACTGAAGCTTTCTTT
len: 15; v_gene: TRBV18; abundance: NA; d_gene: NA; j_gene: TRBJ2-7; CDR3aa: CASSPAGDFAYEQYF; CDR3nt: TGTGCCAGCTCACCGGCAGGGGACTTCGCATACGAGCAGTACTTC
len: 15; v_gene: TRBV18; abundance: once; d_gene: NA; j_gene: TRBJ1-5; CDR3aa: CASSQDIALNQPQHF; CDR3nt: TGTGCCAGCTCACAGGACATTGCCCTTAATCAGCCCCAGCATTTT
len: 15; v_gene: TRBV18; abundance: NA; d_gene: TRBD1; j_gene: TRBJ2-1; CDR3aa: CASSPATGAHNEQFF; CDR3nt: TGTGCCAGCTCACCAGCTACAGGGGCACACAATGAGCAGTTCTTC
len: 18; v_gene: TRBV5-1; abundance: NA; d_gene: TRBD2; j_gene: TRBJ2-1; CDR3aa: CASSSSPLSSGVYNEQFF; CDR3nt: TGCGCCAGCAGCTCATCACCTCTGTCTAGCGGAGTATACAATGAGCAGTTCTTC
len: 19; v_gene: TRBV10-2; abundance: NA; d_gene: NA; j_gene: TRBJ2-7; CDR3aa: CASTRGFSGGPGDPYEQYF; CDR3nt: TGCGCCAGCACGAGAGGATTTTCAGGTGGACCGGGAGACCCGTACGAGCAGTACTTC
len: 14; v_gene: TRBV19; abundance: NA; d_gene: TRBD1; j_gene: TRBJ1-2; CDR3aa: CASSTRTGEGGYTF; CDR3nt: TGTGCCAGTAGTACGCGGACAGGCGAAGGTGGCTACACCTTC
len: 14; v_gene: TRBV5-6; abundance: NA; d_gene: TRBD1; j_gene: TRBJ1-1; CDR3aa: CASRLRDRAAEAFF; CDR3nt: TGTGCCAGCAGACTCCGGGACAGGGCCGCTGAAGCTTTCTTT
len: 17; v_gene: TRBV5-4; abundance: NA; d_gene: NA; j_gene: TRBJ2-3; CDR3aa: CASSSKRQYLSTDTQYF; CDR3nt: TGTGCCAGCAGCTCCAAACGACAGTACCTTAGCACAGATACGCAGTATTTT
len: 15; v_gene: TRBV28; abundance: NA; d_gene: NA; j_gene: TRBJ2-2; CDR3aa: CASQRDPLNTGELFF; CDR3nt: TGTGCCAGTCAAAGGGATCCTTTGAACACCGGGGAGCTGTTTTTT
len: 13; v_gene: TRBV5-1; abundance: NA; d_gene: NA; j_gene: TRBJ1-3; CDR3aa: CASSFTTGNTIYF; CDR3nt: TGCGCCAGCAGCTTTACTACCGGAAACACCATATATTTT
len: 15; v_gene: TRBV11-2; abundance: NA; d_gene: TRBD2; j_gene: TRBJ2-1; CDR3aa: CASSLGLAGVYEQFF; CDR3nt: TGTGCCAGCAGCTTAGGGCTAGCGGGAGTATATGAGCAGTTCTTC
len: 14; v_gene: TRBV9; abundance: few; d_gene: TRBD2; j_gene: TRBJ2-7; CDR3aa: CASNEAGVPSEQYF; CDR3nt: TGTGCCAGCAACGAAGCGGGAGTGCCCTCCGAGCAGTACTTC
len: 12; v_gene: TRBV10-3; abundance: NA; d_gene: NA; j_gene: TRBJ1-2; CDR3aa: CAISDNNYGYTF; CDR3nt: TGTGCCATCAGTGACAATAACTATGGCTACACCTTC